The present T cell receptor beta chain was sequenced within a study of T cell repertoires in cytomegalovirus infection. For the study at large: Use of recently identified HLA-C-restricted and well-studied HLA-B-restricted CMV epitopes was part of the study. Findings of the study overall: Cumulative frequency (of public TCR beta family members) identified carriers of CMV plus the relevant HLA.

The V gene's germline CDR1 is SGHAT and CDR2 FQNNGV. The V end lost 1 base, the J end lost 6 bases, and 25 bases lay between the germline ends. The CDR3 consists of 19 residues. Via MiXCR, TCRdb re-called the reads, giving one row per CDR3 protein. The sample has hundreds of thousands of distinct CDR3 sequences; about 33% are singletons. Note on this clonotype: The antigen remains unidentified.

The V and J genes are TRBV11-2 and TRBJ2-1, with D possibly called TRBD1 or TRBD2 (5 bases each). The TCR originated in a human donor in good health (CMV status not recorded). Some clones in this sample may be carry-over from other donors' samples. Sequencing used cultured CD8+ T cells from PBMCs, obtained from culture after CMV antigen stimulation. Written as DNA, the CDR3 is TGTGCCAGCAGCTTAGCTCCGATTACCGGGACCCGGGCAGTCAATGAGCAGTTCTTC. Its translation: CASSLAPITGTRAVNEQFF.